These T cell receptor beta chains were read from a single sample in a study of identical twins' blood T cells. TCRdb recomputed calls from the 5' RACE reads with MiXCR, one row per CDR3 protein. The sample has fewer than 450,000 distinct CDR3 sequences, about 28% seen once. The sequencing sample was made of PBMCs. These TCRs come from a woman aged 18-55 years in good health. Both conserved end residues are part of each CDR3. A D gene is named only where the DNA matches it firmly. Some rows mark clone size as missing; the rest say once, few, many or name a class of expanded clone.

d_gene	len	v_gene	abundance	j_gene	CDR3aa	CDR3nt
-	14	TRBV18	few	TRBJ2-1	CASSPANSYNEQFF	TGTGCCAGCTCACCAGCGAACTCCTACAATGAGCAGTTCTTC
TRBD2	16	TRBV12-3/TRBV12-4	few	TRBJ2-5	CASSAPGTSYVETQYF	TGTGCCAGCAGTGCACCCGGGACTAGCTACGTGGAGACCCAGTACTTC
-	15	TRBV20-1	many	TRBJ1-5	CSARDPRNSNQPQHF	TGCAGTGCTAGAGATCCCAGAAATAGCAATCAGCCCCAGCATTTT
-	12	TRBV20-1	-	TRBJ2-5	CSAWPGIETQYF	TGCAGTGCTTGGCCCGGGATAGAGACCCAGTACTTC
-	14	TRBV7-9	few	TRBJ1-2	CASSLAGGPYGYTF	TGTGCCAGCAGCTTAGCGGGGGGACCCTATGGCTACACCTTC
-	13	TRBV9	few	TRBJ1-6	CASSVAQGSPLHF	TGTGCCAGCAGCGTAGCTCAAGGATCACCCCTCCACTTT
TRBD2	15	TRBV2	few	TRBJ2-7	CASSETGGPPYEQYF	TGTGCCAGCAGTGAAACGGGGGGTCCTCCCTACGAGCAGTACTTC
-	14	TRBV12-3/TRBV12-4	once	TRBJ2-7	CAGSSSGNSYEQYF	TGTGCCGGCAGTTCCAGCGGAAACTCCTACGAGCAGTACTTC
-	14	TRBV11-2	few	TRBJ2-1	CASSLGLESNEQFF	TGTGCCAGCAGCTTAGGACTAGAAAGTAATGAGCAGTTCTTC
-	13	TRBV20-1	-	TRBJ1-2	CSARDHRNYGYTF	TGCAGTGCTAGAGATCACAGAAACTATGGCTACACCTTC
-	13	TRBV29-1	few	TRBJ1-4	CSVAVQGGEKLFF	TGCAGCGTTGCGGTACAGGGAGGGGAAAAACTGTTTTTT
TRBD2	17	TRBV7-2	-	TRBJ2-1	CASSQRKPGLRYNEQFF	TGTGCCAGCAGCCAACGGAAACCGGGACTACGCTACAATGAGCAGTTCTTC
-	14	TRBV6-5	many	TRBJ1-2	CASSSLDHEHGYTF	TGTGCCAGCAGTTCCCTAGATCATGAACACGGCTACACCTTC
-	13	TRBV29-1	-	TRBJ2-7	CSVRPYRDYEQYF	TGCAGCGTTAGACCTTATCGGGACTACGAGCAGTACTTC
-	16	TRBV7-2	few	TRBJ1-5	CASSLEAAFGYQPQHF	TGTGCCAGCAGCTTAGAGGCCGCCTTTGGCTATCAGCCCCAGCATTTT
TRBD1	15	TRBV20-1	few	TRBJ1-5	CSARDRGLSNAPQHF	TGCAGTGCTAGGGACAGGGGGCTCTCAAATGCGCCCCAGCATTTT
TRBD2	16	TRBV5-1	-	TRBJ2-2	CASRQGLAGYTGELFF	TGCGCCAGCAGACAAGGACTAGCGGGGTACACCGGGGAGCTGTTTTTT